This TCR beta chain was documented in a study of patients and donors after allogeneic stem cell transplantation. MiXCR was run by TCRdb on the RT-PCR reads, yielding one entry per CDR3 protein. The data show about 410,000 distinct CDR3 sequences, 16% seen once. This sequence originates from a human donor who was either an allogeneic HSCT recipient or a stem cell or donor lymphocyte infusion donor (not recorded which). It is not recorded whose cells these are; they may come from a transplant donor. The specimen was blood, either unsorted or a sorted T cell fraction (not recorded which).

The CDR3: CASSQDPGGPSYNEQFF. The DNA for the CDR3 is TGTGCCAGCAGCCAAGATCCTGGCGGGCCCTCCTACAATGAGCAGTTCTTC. The chain carries TRBV3-1 and TRBJ2-1, with D possibly being TRBD2 (5 bases). This CDR3 has 17 residues. Germline V gives CDR1 LGHDT, CDR2 YNNKEL (reference sequence). Between the trimmed V and J ends, which lost 0 bases and 0 bases, there was a span of 12 bases.